This T cell receptor beta chain was observed in a study of T cells after yellow fever vaccination. Study-level information: Fractions containing few cells were prepared with SMART-Seq v4 Ultra Low Input. The study's findings and limits: Most primary-vaccination clones reappeared after the booster (approximately 95% CD4, about 88% CD8). A small proportion of clonotypes was detected in both the CD4 and CD8 compartments.

The study made its TCR cDNA through 5'RACE template switching. That step introduced a universal primer site along with UMIs. MiXCR, applied by TCRdb to the 5' RACE reads, yields one record per CDR3 protein. The profile shows a few hundred thousand distinct CDR3 sequences, about 17% of them singletons. In germline, CDR1 is LNHNV, CDR2 YYDKDF (reference sequence). The germline V and J ends were trimmed by 1 base and 7 bases, with 16 bases remaining between them. This CDR3 has 15 residues. This clonotype was counted between two and nine times. Its antigen is undetermined. The source of this sequence is a man aged 18 to 29 who received the YFV17D yellow fever vaccine. The specimen comprised PBMCs, sampled around 5 days after the first yellow fever vaccination. The chain has TRBV15 and TRBJ1-2; TRBD1 might be the D (5 bases). The CDR3 is CATSRASGPRLGYTF. The CDR3 DNA sequence: TGTGCCACCAGCAGAGCGTCAGGGCCTAGGCTTGGCTACACCTTC. Filled out from reference TRBV15 and TRBJ1-2, the complete variable domain reads DAMVIQNPRYQVTQFGKPVTLSCSQTLNHNVMYWYQQKSSQAPKLLFHYYDKDFNNEADTPDNFQSRRPNTSFCFLDIRSPGLGDTAMYLCATSRASGPRLGYTFGSGTRLTVV.